Following are 28 T cell receptor beta chains from one sample sequenced in a study of CD8+CD57+ T cells in acquired aplastic anemia. All sequencing subjects had displayed CD8+CD57+ cell expansion on flow cytometry. Investigators profiled TCR beta VDJ and CDR3 from genomic DNA template. MiXCR was run by TCRdb on the reads, yielding one entry per CDR3 protein. The sample includes approximately 150,000 distinct CDR3 sequences, under 55% of them seen just once. The sequenced material came from sorted CD4+, CD8+, or CD8+CD57+ T cells (not recorded which) from PBMCs. The receptors stem from a human donor with aplastic anemia.

In DNA, the CDR3 is TGCGCCAGCAGTGACGGCGGCAGGGGGCCGGGTGGCTACACCTTC. Translation: CASSDGGRGPGGYTF. The chain combines TRBV10-2 with TRBJ1-2; 8 bases match TRBD1. V trimming: 3 bases; J trimming: 7 bases; junction bases outside the gene matches: 10. CDR1 is WSHSY, CDR2 SAAADI, per germline. This CDR3 contains 15 residues.

This clonotype was picked up a small number of times. V is TRBV6-5 and J is TRBJ2-4, with TRBD2 as a possible D gene (6 bases). The germline V gene has CDR1 MNHEY and CDR2 SVGAGI. CDR3 length equals 16 residues. V lost 0 bases, J lost 4 bases, and 13 bases lay in between. CDR3 in DNA: TGTGCCAGCAGTTACTCGGTTTCAGGAGGGAAAAACATTCAGTACTTC. Protein sequence: CASSYSVSGGKNIQYF.

The chain has TRBV2 and TRBJ2-3, with 9 bases aligning to TRBD2. Germline values: CDR1 SNHLY, CDR2 FYNNEI. With V trimmed by 1 base and J by 6 bases, 8 bases remained unmatched. The CDR3 is made up of 16 amino acids. The CDR3 region is CASSEGIAGDADTQYF. CDR3 in DNA: TGTGCCAGCAGTGAAGGGATAGCGGGAGATGCTGATACGCAGTATTTT.

This clonotype has at least ten counts. CDR3 sequence (DNA): TGTGCCAGCAGCCAACAGGGGGACACTCAGCCCCAGCATTTT. Encoded protein: CASSQQGDTQPQHF. The J gene is TRBJ1-5, the V gene TRBV4-2; TRBD1 agrees at 7 bases. The CDR3 is made up of 14 amino acids. With 2 bases clipped from V and 6 bases from J, the junction kept 4 bases outside the gene matches. In germline, CDR1 is LGHNA, CDR2 YNFKEQ.

The sample holds many counts of this clonotype. The chain uses TRBV2 and TRBJ2-5; 14 bases agree with TRBD2. This CDR3 contains 18 residues. Germline V gene lookup returns CDR1 SNHLY and CDR2 FYNNEI. V was clipped by 5 bases and J by 4 bases; unmatched bases: 12. This CDR3 is CASSPTGLAGGKGETQYF. In DNA, the CDR3 is TGTGCCAGCAGTCCCACCGGACTAGCGGGGGGAAAGGGAGAGACCCAGTACTTC.

This clonotype has ten or more counts. The chain links TRBV20-1 to TRBJ2-1, with D tentatively TRBD2 (7 bases). V dropped 6 bases and J dropped 0 bases, with 18 bases sitting between them. This CDR3 contains 16 residues. Germline CDR1 is DFQATT and CDR2 is SNEGSKA (reference sequence). This chain's CDR3 is CSAREGGRSSYNEQFF. The CDR3 DNA sequence: TGCAGTGCCCGAGAGGGGGGGCGGAGCTCCTACAATGAGCAGTTCTTC.

This clonotype was observed many times. CDR3 in amino acids: CATSSGTGAFTRGQPQHF. CDR3 DNA sequence: TGTGCCACCAGCAGTGGGACAGGGGCCTTTACGCGGGGGCAGCCCCAGCATTTT. V gene TRBV15 combines with J gene TRBJ1-5; TRBD1 matches 10 bases. Losses at the gene ends were 3 bases for V and 7 bases for J; bases not matched to a gene: 15. The germline CDR1 and CDR2 sequences are LNHNV and YYDKDF (reference sequence). The CDR3 totals 18 residues.

J is TRBJ2-1 and V is TRBV9, with no clear D. Trimming took off 0 bases at V and 8 bases at J, with 12 bases between the two ends. The CDR3 loop spans 14 amino acids. CDR1 is SGDLS and CDR2 is YYNGEE in the germline V gene. Written as DNA, the CDR3 is TGTGCCAGCAGCGTAGGGCCAGAGTACGATGAGCAGTTCTTC. This translates into CASSVGPEYDEQFF.

This chain joins TRBV2 and TRBJ2-3; TRBD2 aligns across 7 bases. V lost 3 bases and J lost 0; bases outside the gene matches: 3. Germline lookup yields CDR1 SNHLY and CDR2 FYNNEI. This CDR3 spans 15 amino acids. In nucleotides, the CDR3 is TGTGCCAGCAGTGATACTAGCGCTAGCACAGATACGCAGTATTTT. Its protein is CASSDTSASTDTQYF. Variable domain in full (rest from reference TRBV2 and TRBJ2-3): EPEVTQTPSHQVTQMGQEVILRCVPISNHLYFYWYRQILGQKVEFLVSFYNNEISEKSEIFDDQFSVERPDGSNFTLKIRSTKLEDSAMYFCASSDTSASTDTQYFGPGTRLTVL.

This clonotype has a single count. This chain links TRBV6-6 with TRBJ1-5; D not resolved. The CDR3 runs to 11 residues. Between the trimmed V and J ends, which lost 8 bases and 6 bases, there was a span of 8 bases. Germline lookup yields CDR1 MNHNY and CDR2 SVGAGI (reference sequence). The CDR3 loop reads CASERGQPQHF. In DNA form, the CDR3 reads TGTGCCAGCGAAAGAGGTCAGCCCCAGCATTTT.

The CDR3 protein is CARITGTGELFF. Written as DNA, the CDR3 is TGTGCCAGGATAACAGGCACCGGGGAGCTGTTTTTT. The V and J genes are TRBV24-1 and TRBJ2-2, with a weak D call TRBD1 (5 bases). Per the germline V gene, CDR1 is KGHDR and CDR2 is SFDVKD. This CDR3 spans 12 amino acids. Trimming cost V 11 bases and J 4 bases, with 10 bases left between them.

This clonotype has ten or more counts. This rearrangement joins TRBV20-1 to TRBJ1-5; 7 nucleotides match TRBD1. The CDR3 runs 13 residues. Germline CDR1 reads DFQATT; CDR2 reads SNEGSKA (reference sequence). V was pared by 6 bases and J by 9 bases, with 11 bases of the junction left unmatched. This CDR3 reads CSAHFTQGRPQHF. The DNA of the CDR3 is TGCAGTGCCCACTTCACACAGGGGCGGCCCCAGCATTTT.

The CDR3 loop reads CASSKQGEDTQYF. Written as DNA, the CDR3 is TGCGCCAGCAGCAAACAGGGGGAAGATACGCAGTATTTT. This chain uses TRBV4-1 with TRBJ2-3; 8 nucleotides align to TRBD1. Germline loops: CDR1 MGHRA, CDR2 YSYEKL. The V and J ends lost 5 bases and 5 bases, in that order; junction bases with no gene match: 3. The CDR3 sequence is 13 residues long.

The V call is TRBV7-8, the J call TRBJ1-5; a possible D gene is TRBD1 (5 bases). CDR1 SGHVS and CDR2 FQNEAQ come from the germline V gene. The CDR3 is 16 amino acids. The ends were cut back, 1 base at V and 2 bases at J, with 12 bases in the middle. CDR3 DNA: TGTGCCAGCAGCTTAGGAAGGGGAGGAGGCAATCAGCCCCAGCATTTT. This gives the protein CASSLGRGGGNQPQHF.

With regard to this clonotype: It may be a read error: a sequence one base away is much more abundant. This rearrangement joins TRBV20-1 to TRBJ2-5; D could derive from TRBD1 or TRBD2 (5 bases each). The germline V gene encodes CDR1 DFQATT and CDR2 SNEGSKA (reference sequence). This CDR3 is 14 amino acids long. The CDR3 sequence is CSAPLGPFQGTQYF. DNA of the CDR3: TGCAGTGCTCCCTTGGGACCGTTCCAAGGGACCCAGTACTTC.

This clonotype has at least ten counts. V is TRBV4-1 and J is TRBJ2-1, with D possibly being TRBD1 or TRBD2 (5 bases each). The germline V gene encodes CDR1 MGHRA and CDR2 YSYEKL. V gave up 3 bases and J gave up 11 bases, with 14 bases separating them. The CDR3 totals 13 residues. The CDR3 loop reads CASSHLNGDQQFF. The DNA of the CDR3 is TGCGCCAGCAGCCACCTAAACGGGGACCAGCAGTTCTTC.

This chain links TRBV7-9 with TRBJ2-3, with TRBD1 as a possible D gene (5 bases). This CDR3 has 13 amino acids. CDR1 and CDR2 (germline): SEHNR, FQNEAQ (reference sequence). The germline V and J ends were trimmed by 5 bases and 2 bases, with 8 bases remaining between them. Here the CDR3 DNA reads TGTGCCAGCAGCACGACAGCCACAGATACGCAGTATTTT. It specifies CASSTTATDTQYF.

This rearrangement joins TRBV7-6 to TRBJ2-7, with 7 nucleotides matching TRBD2. V was clipped by 5 bases and J by 4 bases; unmatched bases: 5. The CDR3 runs 13 residues. From germline, CDR1 is SGHVS and CDR2 FNYEAQ. The CDR3 bases are TGTGCCAGCAGCCTCTCAGCGGGGTACGAGCAGTACTTC. Protein product: CASSLSAGYEQYF. The entire variable domain, with the rest obtained from reference TRBV7-6 and TRBJ2-7, is as follows: GAGVSQSPRYKVTKRGQDVALRCDPISGHVSLYWYRQALGQGPEFLTYFNYEAQQDKSGLPNDRFSAERPEGSISTLTIQRTEQRDSAMYRCASSLSAGYEQYFGPGTRLTVT.

V and J are TRBV7-8 and TRBJ2-2, with 10 nucleotides matching TRBD2. Germline V gives CDR1 SGHVS, CDR2 FQNEAQ. The length of the CDR3 is 14 residues. Trimming removed 5 bases from V and 8 bases from J; junction bases left unmatched: 5. This CDR3 reads CASSPISGRGELFF. Here the CDR3 DNA reads TGTGCCAGCAGCCCTATTAGCGGGAGGGGGGAGCTGTTTTTT.

The chain has TRBV20-1 and TRBJ1-5; D may be TRBD1 (6 bases). The length of the CDR3 is 14 residues. V lost 5 bases to trimming and J lost 1 base, with 12 bases between them. Germline CDR1 DFQATT, CDR2 SNEGSKA (reference sequence). For the CDR3, the DNA is TGCAGTGCTCACAGGGTAGGGAGCAATCAGCCCCAGCATTTT. It is translated as CSAHRVGSNQPQHF.

V usage is TRBV7-8 and J usage is TRBJ1-2, with 7 bases lining up with TRBD1. CDR3 length: 15 amino acids. Germline trimming cut 5 bases from V and 0 bases from J; bases unmatched to any gene: 6. Germline V gives CDR1 SGHVS, CDR2 FQNEAQ. For the CDR3, the DNA is TGTGCCAGCAGCCCAGGGACAGCTGCTAACTATGGCTACACCTTC. It is translated as CASSPGTAANYGYTF. The full variable domain, with the rest looked up from reference TRBV7-8 and TRBJ1-2, is GAGVSQSPRYKVAKRGQDVALRCDPISGHVSLFWYQQALGQGPEFLTYFQNEAQLDKSGLPSDRFFAERPEGSVSTLKIQRTQQEDSAVYLCASSPGTAANYGYTFGSGTRLTVV.

This clonotype has ten or more counts. The chain uses TRBV7-9 and TRBJ2-2; D is unclear. Germline CDR1 is SEHNR and CDR2 is FQNEAQ (reference sequence). The CDR3 contains 14 residues. The germline V and J ends were trimmed by 2 bases and 0 bases, with 4 bases remaining between them. The CDR3 sequence is CASSLRANTGELFF. CDR3 DNA: TGTGCCAGCAGCTTAAGGGCGAACACCGGGGAGCTGTTTTTT.

Notes on this clonotype: A much larger clone is a single base away; this may be a read error. The chain links TRBV9 to TRBJ1-1, with D maybe TRBD1 (5 bases). The CDR3 contains 15 residues. Germline lookup yields CDR1 SGDLS and CDR2 YYNGEE. The CDR3 loop is CAGSGVGTVNTEAFF. CDR3 sequence (DNA): TGTGCCGGCAGCGGAGTCGGGACGGTTAACACTGAAGCTTTCTTT.

V is TRBV12-3 or TRBV12-4 and J is TRBJ2-7; D might be TRBD1 (5 bases). The V end was cut by 6 bases, the J end by 2 bases, with 14 bases between. CDR3 length: 14 amino acids. Here the CDR3 reads CASSLGPPAYEQYF. The CDR3 coding sequence is TGTGCCAGCAGCCTGGGGCCTCCGGCCTACGAGCAGTACTTC.

With regard to this clonotype: Mismatch with germline at one junction end may stem from a read error. The rearrangement joins TRBV5-1 to TRBJ2-1, with D unresolved. The CDR3 has 16 residues. Per germline, CDR1 SGHRS and CDR2 YFSETQ. This CDR3 reads CASSLDAFSSCNEQFF. The DNA of the CDR3 is TGCGCCAGCAGCTTAGACGCCTTTAGCTCCTGCAATGAGCAGTTCTTC. The variable domain in full, completed from reference TRBV5-1 and TRBJ2-1, reads KAGVTQTPRYLIKTRGQQVTLSCSPISGHRSVSWYQQTPGQGLQFLFEYFSETQRNKGNFPGRFSGRQFSNSRSEMNVSTLELGDSALYLCASSLDAFSSCNEQFFGPGTRLTVL.

To note about this clonotype: A much larger clonotype is one base distant, so this may be a read error. The chain is built from TRBV7-2 and TRBJ1-1; 7 positions agree with TRBD1. J lost 6 bases, V lost 7 bases, and 8 bases had no gene match. There are 13 residues in the CDR3. Germline V gives CDR1 SGHTA, CDR2 FQGNSA. Written as DNA, the CDR3 is TGTGCCAGCAACCTCCAACAGGGGTCTGAAGCTTTCTTT. Encoded protein: CASNLQQGSEAFF.

This clonotype came up many times. V gene TRBV7-9 combines with J gene TRBJ2-2; D uncertain. V lost 4 bases to trimming and J lost 1 base, with 4 bases between them. Germline loops: CDR1 SEHNR, CDR2 FQNEAQ (reference sequence). This CDR3 is 13 amino acids long. CDR3: CASSWGNTGELFF. CDR3 DNA sequence: TGTGCCAGCAGCTGGGGGAACACCGGGGAGCTGTTTTTT.

This clonotype has ten or more counts. This chain links TRBV13 with TRBJ1-6, with 8 bases aligning to TRBD1. Germline assignment: CDR1 PRHDT and CDR2 FYEKMQ (reference sequence). This CDR3 region has 17 residues. With V trimmed by 1 base and J by 7 bases, 9 bases remained unmatched. CDR3 sequence reads: CASSLVSSDRANSPLHF. The CDR3 DNA reads as TGTGCCAGCAGCTTAGTTAGCTCGGACAGGGCAAATTCACCCCTCCACTTT.